Following are 13 T cell receptor beta chains from one sample sequenced in a study of blood T cell repertoires in COVID-19. Assay used: immunoSEQ multiplex PCR; TCRdb lists only in-frame clones, some missing. Seen here are about 250,000 clones, over 75% observed once, and the top ten hold 0.87%. Sequencing used peripheral blood. These receptors were obtained from a human donor with COVID-19, enrolled during active disease. The donor label of this sample is uncertain.

The V and J genes are TRBV29-1 and TRBJ2-7, with 9 bases fitting TRBD1. J lost 3 bases, V lost 6 bases, and 6 bases had no gene match. The CDR3 has 13 amino acids. The germline CDR1 and CDR2 sequences are SQVTM and ANQGSEA. This chain's CDR3 is CSVRDRVIYEQYF. In DNA form, the CDR3 reads TGCAGCGTGAGGGACAGGGTGATCTACGAGCAGTACTTC.

This clone was recorded only once. This chain joins TRBV5-1 and TRBJ2-5; D ambiguous. The V gene lost 3 bases and the J gene lost 2 bases, with 5 bases spanning the gap. Germline loops: CDR1 SGHRS, CDR2 YFSETQ. CDR3 length: 12 residues. DNA of the CDR3: TGCGCCAGCAGCTGGCAGCAAGAGACCCAGTACTTC. Translation gives CASSWQQETQYF.

The rearrangement links TRBV5-8 to TRBJ2-7; 7 bases agree with TRBD1. The V and J ends lost 0 bases and 2 bases, in that order; junction bases with no gene match: 17. The CDR3 runs 19 residues. Germline V gene lookup returns CDR1 SGHTS and CDR2 YDEGEE. The DNA of the CDR3 is TGTGCCAGCAGCTTGGACAGGGGTGAGTCGACTCGGAATCCCTACGAGCAGTACTTC. Translating gives CASSLDRGESTRNPYEQYF.

The gene calls are TRBV29-1 and TRBJ1-1, with D maybe TRBD1 (6 bases). This CDR3 has 13 amino acids. From germline, CDR1 is SQVTM and CDR2 ANQGSEA. The V gene lost 7 bases and the J gene lost 5 bases, with 17 bases spanning the gap. The CDR3 DNA reads TGCAGCGGGACAGAGGGAGGGTGGACTGAAGCTTTCTTT. It specifies CSGTEGGWTEAFF.

Notes on this clone: This CDR3 is also generated by other DNA sequences in the sample. The CDR3 nucleotides are TGTGCCAGCAGCTTAGCGGGGGGTGCGAACACCGGGGAGCTGTTTTTT. Encoded protein: CASSLAGGANTGELFF. This chain uses TRBV7-2 with TRBJ2-2, with D perhaps TRBD2 (6 bases). Trimming pared 0 bases from V and 0 bases from J, leaving 8 bases between. The CDR3 length is 16 residues. Germline V gene data show CDR1 as SGHTA and CDR2 as FQGNSA. The entire variable domain, with the rest obtained from reference TRBV7-2 and TRBJ2-2, is as follows: GAGVSQSPSNKVTEKGKDVELRCDPISGHTALYWYRQSLGQGLEFLIYFQGNSAPDKSGLPSDRFSAERTGGSVSTLTIQRTQQEDSAVYLCASSLAGGANTGELFFGEGSRLTVL.

The chain is built from TRBV5-5 and TRBJ1-5, with D possibly matching TRBD1 (6 bases). Germline V CDR1 and CDR2: SGHKS, YYEKEE (reference sequence). V lost 2 bases and J 0 bases, leaving 9 bases between the germline ends. CDR3 length: 15 residues. Written as DNA, the CDR3 is TGTGCCAGCAGCTTTGCAGGGGATAGCAATCAGCCCCAGCATTTT. Its translation: CASSFAGDSNQPQHF.

The chain recombines TRBV11-3 with TRBJ1-1; TRBD1 matches at 7 bases. CDR3 size: 13 residues. The trim removed 0 bases at V and 7 bases at J, leaving 2 bases unmatched. CDR1 SGHNT and CDR2 YENEEA come from the germline V gene. The CDR3 nucleotides read TGTGCCAGCAGCTTAGACAGGGGGGATGAAGCTTTCTTT. As protein: CASSLDRGDEAFF.

The V and J genes are TRBV25-1 and TRBJ1-3; tentatively, D is TRBD1 (5 bases). Per the germline V gene, CDR1 is MGHDK and CDR2 is SYGVNS. CDR3 length: 12 amino acids. V was cut by 9 bases and J by 0 bases, with 6 bases left in between. The CDR3: CASTGSGNTIYF. As DNA, the CDR3 is TGTGCCAGTACAGGCTCTGGAAACACCATATATTTT.

Only one count was recorded for this clone. The chain has TRBV18 and TRBJ2-2, with 9 bases that match TRBD2. The CDR3 length is 17 residues. The J segment lost 4 bases and the V segment lost 1 base, leaving 7 bases of the junction unmatched. Germline V CDR1 and CDR2: KGHSH, LQKENI. The CDR3 spells CASSPRLAVEGTGELFF. CDR3 nucleotides: TGTGCCAGCTCACCACGACTAGCGGTGGAGGGCACCGGGGAGCTGTTTTTT.

This chain links TRBV30 with TRBJ1-4, with 8 bases identical to TRBD1. The CDR3 extends over 14 amino acids. After removal of 0 bases from V and 8 bases from J, the junction contained 5 bases not matched to a gene. Germline lookup yields CDR1 GTSNPN and CDR2 SVGIG (reference sequence). CDR3 bases: TGTGCCTGGAGTGTATGGCAGGGGGCGGAAAAACTGTTTTTT. This sequence encodes CAWSVWQGAEKLFF.

The chain combines TRBV2 with TRBJ1-2; 7 nucleotides align to TRBD1. After removal of 4 bases from V and 8 bases from J, the junction contained 13 bases not matched to a gene. Germline loops: CDR1 SNHLY, CDR2 FYNNEI. The CDR3 has 15 amino acids. As DNA, the CDR3 is TGTGCCAGCAGTGGATTAAGACAGGGCCCTGTCGGCTACACCTTC. This codes for CASSGLRQGPVGYTF.

The CDR3: CASTTEGQNYGYTF. For the CDR3, the DNA is TGTGCCAGCACCACGGAGGGGCAGAACTATGGCTACACCTTC. V gene TRBV7-2 combines with J gene TRBJ1-2; D is possibly TRBD1 (5 bases). V lost 7 bases and J 2 bases, leaving 14 bases between the germline ends. Germline CDR1 reads SGHTA; CDR2 reads FQGNSA. The CDR3 is 14 amino acids.

The gene calls are TRBV7-8 and TRBJ2-3; D might be TRBD1 (5 bases). Trimming left V 1 base short and J 5 bases short, with 19 bases between. The CDR3 runs 17 residues. Per the germline V gene, CDR1 is SGHVS and CDR2 is FQNEAQ. For the CDR3, the DNA is TGTGCCAGCAGCTTAGTGGTCGGTAAGGGGCCGGTAGATACGCAGTATTTT. It specifies CASSLVVGKGPVDTQYF.